This is a list of T cell receptor beta chains from one sample in a study of blood T cell repertoires in COVID-19. Sequencing used immunoSEQ multiplex PCR; TCRdb keeps in-frame clones, though not all of them. The sample yields hundreds of thousands of clones, about 88% seen once. Sequencing input: peripheral blood. These receptor sequences come from a man between 35 and 55 years old with acute or convalescent COVID-19. Both conserved end residues are part of each CDR3. The D gene is left open where the match is weak. Some rows mark clone size as missing; the rest say once, few, many or name a class of expanded clone.

d_call	v_call	j_call	clone_size	cdr3_nt	cdr3_aa
NA	TRBV18	TRBJ1-5	once	TGTGCCAGCTCACCGAGCATCCAGGGTGTTCAGCCCCAGCATTTT	CASSPSIQGVQPQHF
NA	TRBV7-2	TRBJ1-2	NA	TGTGCCAGCAGCTTAAGTCTCGCGGAGGTCTGGGAATATGGCTACACCTTC	CASSLSLAEVWEYGYTF
TRBD1	TRBV5-1	TRBJ2-1	NA	TGCGCCAGCAGCTTGGATGGGGACAGCTCCTACAATGAGCAGTTCTTC	CASSLDGDSSYNEQFF
NA	TRBV29-1	TRBJ2-5	NA	TGCAGCGTTGACGGGCACGGGGAAGAGACCCAGTACTTC	CSVDGHGEETQYF
TRBD2	TRBV5-1	TRBJ2-1	NA	TGCGCCAGCAGCTGGCGGGAGGGCCAGGTGGCCCTCCACAATGAGCAGTTCTTC	CASSWREGQVALHNEQFF
TRBD1	TRBV30	TRBJ1-1	once	TGTGCCTGGAGTACAGGGGTCACTGAAGCTTTCTTT	CAWSTGVTEAFF
NA	TRBV5-1	TRBJ1-3	NA	TGCGCCAGCAGCTTGGAAGGGGCTTTATCTGGAAACACCATATATTTT	CASSLEGALSGNTIYF
TRBD1	TRBV2	TRBJ1-2	NA	TGTGCCAGCAGTGGGGGAAGGGGGCTCGGTGGCTACACCTTC	CASSGGRGLGGYTF
NA	TRBV4-1	TRBJ2-7	once	TGCGCCAGCACCGACAGTAACTCCTACGAGCAGTACTTC	CASTDSNSYEQYF
TRBD2	TRBV28	TRBJ2-1	NA	TGTGCCAGCAGTAGCGGGAGGGCGTACAATGAGCAGTTCTTC	CASSSGRAYNEQFF
TRBD1	TRBV27	TRBJ2-7	NA	TGTGCCAGCAGACTCGCAGGGACAGTAGACTACGAGCAGTACTTC	CASRLAGTVDYEQYF
TRBD1	TRBV3-1/TRBV3-2	TRBJ1-1	NA	TGTGCCAGCACCCCGGGACAGCCGAACACTGAAGCTTTCTTT	CASTPGQPNTEAFF
NA	TRBV10-3	TRBJ1-3	NA	TGTGCCATCAGCCAAACTGGAAACACCATATATTTT	CAISQTGNTIYF
TRBD1	TRBV18	TRBJ1-2	NA	TGTGCCAGCTCACCGTCTGGAATAGGGACAGGGAGGGACTACACCTTC	CASSPSGIGTGRDYTF
NA	TRBV5-4	TRBJ2-3	once	TGTGCCAGCAGCTTGCCAGGACTAACCACAGATACGCAGTATTTT	CASSLPGLTTDTQYF
NA	TRBV7-3	TRBJ2-2	NA	TGTGCCAGCAGCTTAATGGCGGTCACCGGGGAGCTGTTTTTT	CASSLMAVTGELFF
NA	TRBV19	TRBJ1-6	once	TGTGCCAGTAGTATAGAGCCAGAGAGGAGTTCACCCCTCCACTTT	CASSIEPERSSPLHF
TRBD1	TRBV7-2	TRBJ1-2	NA	TGTGCCAGCAGCTTCCTCCAGGGGGCAAGCGGCTACACCTTC	CASSFLQGASGYTF
TRBD2	TRBV4-3	TRBJ2-2	NA	TGCGCCAGCAGCCAAAGTCCGGGACTAGCGGGAGGGACCGGGGAGCTGTTTTTT	CASSQSPGLAGGTGELFF
TRBD1	TRBV19	TRBJ2-1	many	TGTGCCAGTAGTTCGGGACAGGGAACCAATGAGCAGTTCTTC	CASSSGQGTNEQFF
TRBD1	TRBV18	TRBJ2-7	NA	TGTGCCAGCTCACTGGGACAGGGGGCTTTGGGCGAGCAGTACTTC	CASSLGQGALGEQYF
TRBD1	TRBV19	TRBJ1-2	NA	TGTGCCAGTAGTATCCCTCGACAGGGGCTTAACTATGGCTACACCTTC	CASSIPRQGLNYGYTF
TRBD1	TRBV6-5	TRBJ1-2	NA	TGTGCCAGCAGCACAACAGGGGGCGATGGCTACACCTTC	CASSTTGGDGYTF
TRBD2	TRBV4-3	TRBJ2-1	NA	TGCGCCAGCAGCCCGGGGGGGGGATTAGGGAATGAGCAGTTCTTC	CASSPGGGLGNEQFF
NA	TRBV29-1	TRBJ2-2	NA	TGCAGCGTTGAAGCCCCGAGTACCGGGGAGCTGTTTTTT	CSVEAPSTGELFF
TRBD2	TRBV28	TRBJ2-3	NA	TGTGCCAGCAGCCCTGGACTAGCGACCAGCACAGATACGCAGTATTTT	CASSPGLATSTDTQYF
NA	TRBV7-8	TRBJ1-2	few	TGTGCCAGCAGTTCAGGGGTTGGCTACACCTTC	CASSSGVGYTF
NA	TRBV12-3/TRBV12-4	TRBJ1-2	once	TGTGCCAGCAGAAGCGGGACGGGATATGGCTACACCTTC	CASRSGTGYGYTF
TRBD2	TRBV27	TRBJ2-1	NA	TGTGCCAGCAGTTTTCGACAGGGAGGACTAGCGGGTCATTTTTACAATGAGCAGTTCTTC	CASSFRQGGLAGHFYNEQFF
TRBD2	TRBV10-3	TRBJ2-7	once	TGTGCCATCCGGGGCGGGAGCCCCTACGAGCAGTACTTC	CAIRGGSPYEQYF
TRBD2	TRBV18	TRBJ2-1	NA	TGTGCCAGCTCACCCCGGGGGGGCTCCTACAATGAGCAGTTCTTC	CASSPRGGSYNEQFF
NA	TRBV5-3	TRBJ2-7	few	TGTGCCAGAAACCTCAGCGAGGGCCACTCCTACGAGCAGTACTTC	CARNLSEGHSYEQYF
NA	TRBV27	TRBJ1-1	few	TGTGCCAGCAGTGAAACAGGGTCGGGATGGACTGAAGCTTTCTTT	CASSETGSGWTEAFF
NA	TRBV28	TRBJ2-2	NA	TGTGCCAGCCATACCGGGGGTACCGGGGAGCTGTTTTTT	CASHTGGTGELFF
TRBD2	TRBV7-8	TRBJ2-7	NA	TGTGCCAGCAGCTTAGCAGCAGGGAGGGATCTCTACGAGCAGTACTTC	CASSLAAGRDLYEQYF
TRBD2	TRBV3-1/TRBV3-2	TRBJ2-7	NA	TGTGCCAGCAGCCAAGGTACTAGCGGGGGTGTACCCTACGAGCAGTACTTC	CASSQGTSGGVPYEQYF
NA	TRBV29-1	TRBJ2-7	NA	TGCAGCGTTGGTAAGGGGTCGGGGCAGTACTTC	CSVGKGSGQYF
NA	TRBV14	TRBJ1-2	NA	TGTGCCAGCAGCCAAGTCACCGGCTATGGCTACACCTTC	CASSQVTGYGYTF
NA	TRBV14	TRBJ1-2	NA	TGTGCCAGCAGCCAAGATAGTCACCCTATTTATGGCTACACCTTC	CASSQDSHPIYGYTF
NA	TRBV7-2	TRBJ1-2	NA	TGTGCCAGCAGCTTAATGTCGCAGGCTTACTATGGCTACACCTTC	CASSLMSQAYYGYTF
NA	TRBV7-3	TRBJ1-1	NA	TGTGCCAGCAGCTTACTAGCGGGGGACACTGAAGCTTTCTTT	CASSLLAGDTEAFF
TRBD1	TRBV29-1	TRBJ1-1	NA	TGCAGCGTCCTACCTCGGGACAGGGAAATTGCTGAAGCTTTCTTT	CSVLPRDREIAEAFF
NA	TRBV11-2	TRBJ1-2	NA	TGTGCCAGCAGCTTAGATCTCAGCTATGGCTACACCTTC	CASSLDLSYGYTF
NA	TRBV6-5	TRBJ2-7	NA	TGTGCCAGCAGTTACTCCCGGGGGTCCTACGAGCAGTACTTC	CASSYSRGSYEQYF
TRBD2	TRBV11-1	TRBJ2-7	NA	TGTGCCAGCAGGCGTTCCGGGACTAGCTCATACGAGCAGTACTTC	CASRRSGTSSYEQYF
NA	TRBV19	TRBJ2-1	NA	TGTGCCAGTAGTATCGCCACCGGGTCGTCCTACAATGAGCAGTTCTTC	CASSIATGSSYNEQFF
TRBD1	TRBV7-8	TRBJ1-2	NA	TGTGCCAGCAGCACCGGGACAGGGGGATCCCGAGCTAACTATGGCTACACCTTC	CASSTGTGGSRANYGYTF
NA	TRBV4-3	TRBJ1-2	NA	TGCGCCAGCAGCCAAGAGTGGGAGGGGCTCTATGGCTACACCTTC	CASSQEWEGLYGYTF
TRBD1	TRBV3-1/TRBV3-2	TRBJ1-2	NA	TGTGCCAGCACCTCGGGACAGCGAAACTATGGCTACACCTTC	CASTSGQRNYGYTF
NA	TRBV4-1	TRBJ2-3	NA	TGCGCCAGCAGCCAGCAGATGGATACGCAGTATTTT	CASSQQMDTQYF